This T cell receptor (beta chain) was identified during a study of cytomegalovirus exposure and HLA in healthy donors. The PCR made use of 60 Vbeta and 13 Jbeta primers. Assay: immunoSEQ multiplex PCR; the TCRdb copy retains only in-frame clones and omits some. The profile shows roughly 99,000 clones, roughly 80% of them singletons. This CDR3 has 16 amino acids. V dropped 3 bases and J dropped 8 bases, with 20 bases sitting between them. Germline V gene data show CDR1 as SGDLS and CDR2 as YYNGEE. The chain combines TRBV9 with TRBJ1-4; tentatively, D is TRBD1 (5 bases). The TCR comes from a man aged 25 to 45 in good health and CMV-seronegative. The sequenced sample was PBMCs. CDR3 sequence reads: CASSGGGGTASEKLFF. The CDR3 DNA follows: TGTGCCAGCAGCGGCGGGGGGGGGACGGCCTCGGAAAAACTGTTTTTT.